One sample yielded the 32 T cell receptor beta chains listed below, sequenced in a study of T cells in women clearing cervical HPV infection. The repertoire was sequenced with immunoSEQ multiplex PCR; TCRdb's copy has only in-frame clones and lacks some. The sample includes some 40,000 clones. The sequenced material came from blood buffy coat. These TCRs come from a woman aged 18-70 years with a cervical HPV16 infection that either progressed to CIN3+ or cleared (not recorded which).

As regards this clone: The missing CDR3 end, 3 residues past where the read stops, is filled in from the germline J gene. V is TRBV7-7 and J is TRBJ1-2; 7 bases fit TRBD1. The CDR3 runs to 13 residues. From germline, CDR1 is SSHAT and CDR2 FNYEAQ (reference sequence). The CDR3 sequence is CASSPDRDNDYTF. The sequenced CDR3 bases are TGTGCCAGCAGCCCCGACAGGGACAATGAC. Variable domain in full (rest from reference TRBV7-7 and TRBJ1-2): GAGVSQSPRYKVTKRGQDVTLRCDPISSHATLYWYQQALGQGPEFLTYFNYEAQPDKSGLPSDRFSAERPEGSISTLTIQRTEQRDSAMYRCASSPDRDNDYTFGSGTRLTVV.

As concerns this clone: Germline is not matched at one junction end, which may reflect a read error. The read terminates 3 residues before the CDR3 end, so the remaining end is supplied by the germline J gene. The gene calls are TRBV11-1 and TRBJ2-5; TRBD1 matches 7 bases. The germline gives CDR1 SGHAT, CDR2 FQDESV (reference sequence). This CDR3 has 14 amino acids. CDR3 DNA, as far as it was read: TGTGCCAGCAGCACGCGGACAGGCCAAGGGACC. As protein: CASSTRTGQGT. The entire CDR3 protein reads CASSTRTGQGTQYF.

Regarding this clone: Read coverage stops 3 residues before the CDR3 terminus; the germline J gene supplies the remainder. This chain connects TRBV6-8 to TRBJ2-1; D perhaps matches TRBD1 (6 bases). Germline values: CDR1 MNHGY, CDR2 SAAAGT. Trimming removed 6 bases at V and 8 bases at J, with 20 bases between. The CDR3 contains 15 residues. CDR3 region: CASRGKGESVDEQFF. The covered CDR3 bases are TGTGCCAGCAGGGGAAAGGGGGAATCTGTGGATGAG.

With respect to this clone: The read comes to an end 3 residues before the CDR3 does, leaving the germline J gene to fill in the end. The J gene is TRBJ2-3, the V gene TRBV20-1, with TRBD1 matching 7 bases. Losses at the gene ends were 6 bases for V and 3 bases for J; bases not matched to a gene: 9. The CDR3 consists of 14 residues. Germline CDR1 DFQATT, CDR2 SNEGSKA (reference sequence). The CDR3 region is CSAPTGRGTDTQYF. The DNA read from the CDR3 is TGCAGTGCCCCGACAGGGAGAGGAACAGATACG.

Points on this clone: The read terminates 3 residues ahead of where the CDR3 ends, so the germline J gene completes it. The J gene is TRBJ2-7, the V gene TRBV23-1, with a possible D match to TRBD2 (5 bases). TRBV23-1 is annotated as an ORF whose role is uncertain. V lost 4 bases and J lost 3, with 13 bases in between. This CDR3 spans 14 amino acids. CDR3 loop: CASSLLGLVYEQYF. Incomplete CDR3 DNA: TGCGCCAGCAGTCTTCTCGGACTTGTCTACGAG.

In the case of this clone: With the read ending 3 residues before the CDR3 end, the germline J gene is used to fill in that end. The chain carries TRBV20-1 and TRBJ2-7; D unclear. Germline assignment: CDR1 DFQATT and CDR2 SNEGSKA (reference sequence). Trimming removed 6 bases at V and 6 bases at J, with 24 bases between. The CDR3 consists of 15 residues. The CDR3 loop is CSARGENPHIGEQYF. Partial CDR3 DNA: TGCAGTGCGCGCGGAGAAAATCCCCACATCGGCGAG.

Concerning this clone itself: The read stops 3 residues short of the end of the CDR3; the missing end is completed from the germline J gene. V and J are TRBV20-1 and TRBJ2-2; D is possibly TRBD2 (7 bases). V was cut by 6 bases and J by 5 bases, with 19 bases left in between. This CDR3 has 15 amino acids. CDR1 and CDR2 from the germline V gene are DFQATT and SNEGSKA (reference sequence). The CDR3 reads CSARGGLRRTGELFF. The covered CDR3 bases are TGCAGTGCGAGGGGGGGGCTAAGGCGTACCGGGGAG.

Concerning this clone: Read coverage stops 3 residues before the CDR3 terminus; the germline J gene supplies the remainder. The chain links TRBV5-1 to TRBJ2-4; tentatively, D is TRBD1 (6 bases). The CDR3 covers 14 residues. V shed 4 bases and J shed 7 bases, with 15 bases lying between them. From germline, CDR1 is SGHRS and CDR2 YFSETQ. The CDR3 protein is CASSLAMDSNIQYF. Partial CDR3 DNA: TGCGCCAGCAGCCTGGCGATGGACAGCAACATT.

On this clone itself: The CDR3 is cut off 3 residues early in the read; its end comes from the germline J gene. V is TRBV5-8 and J is TRBJ1-4; D gene uncertain. Trimming left V 1 base short and J 4 bases short, with 5 bases between. The germline CDR1 and CDR2 sequences are SGHTS and YDEGEE. There are 13 residues in the CDR3. The sequenced part of the CDR3 DNA is TGTGCCAGCAGCTTGAATCTTAATGAAAAA. It specifies CASSLNLNEK. From start to end, the CDR3 is CASSLNLNEKLFF.

Details on this clone: The read ends 3 residues early relative to the CDR3; the germline J gene fills the gap. The gene calls are TRBV6-2 or TRBV6-3 and TRBJ1-1; D perhaps matches TRBD1 (5 bases). Germline lookup yields CDR1 MNHEY and CDR2 SVGEGT. The CDR3 totals 16 residues. Trimming took 5 bases from V and 0 from J, leaving 16 bases between them. Partial CDR3 DNA: TGTGCCAGCAGTCAGAGAAGTGGACACCTGAACACTGAA. This encodes CASSQRSGHLNTE. The entire CDR3 reads CASSQRSGHLNTEAFF.

Notes on this clone: The CDR3 end lies 3 residues beyond the end of the read and is filled in from the germline J gene. The chain joins TRBV2 to TRBJ2-7; D may be TRBD2 (5 bases). V was pared by 7 bases and J by 2 bases, with 18 bases between. This CDR3 has 15 residues. The germline gives CDR1 SNHLY, CDR2 FYNNEI. The CDR3 spells CASKEPSKRTYEQYF. The CDR3 bases that were read are TGTGCCAGCAAGGAGCCTAGCAAAAGGACCTACGAG.

Turning to this clone: The sequence runs out 3 residues before the end of the CDR3; the remainder is reconstructed from the germline J gene. This chain connects TRBV5-4 to TRBJ1-2; 7 nucleotides align to TRBD1. Trimming at V came to 4 bases and at J to 4 bases, leaving 4 bases not matched to a gene. The CDR3 runs to 13 residues. Germline V gene lookup returns CDR1 SGHNT and CDR2 YYREEE (reference sequence). CDR3 region: CASSVTGAYGYTF. Incomplete CDR3 DNA: TGTGCCAGCAGCGTTACAGGGGCCTATGGC.

Comments on this clone: The read is 3 residues too short to cover the CDR3 end, so that end is filled in from the germline J gene. Other DNA sequences from this sample encode an identical CDR3 as well. The rearrangement uses TRBV7-9 and TRBJ1-2; D is possibly TRBD1 (6 bases). Germline CDR1 reads SEHNR; CDR2 reads FQNEAQ (reference sequence). CDR3 length: 13 amino acids. The V end lost 5 bases, the J end lost 7 bases, and 14 bases lay between the germline ends. CDR3 in amino acids: CASSPQGGGGYTF. Incomplete CDR3 DNA: TGTGCCAGCAGCCCCCAAGGGGGAGGTGGC.

Remarks on this clone: Sequencing ends 3 residues short of the CDR3 end; the germline J gene provides the rest. The chain combines TRBV7-6 with TRBJ1-1; the D gene is possibly TRBD1 (6 bases). The ends were cut back, 5 bases at V and 1 base at J, with 17 bases in the middle. The length of the CDR3 is 16 residues. Germline loops: CDR1 SGHVS, CDR2 FNYEAQ. The sequenced part of the CDR3 DNA is TGTGCCAGCAGCCACCAAACAGGGAGAAAGAACACTGAA. Its translation is CASSHQTGRKNTE. The entire CDR3 is CASSHQTGRKNTEAFF.

Note on this clone: Sequencing ends 3 residues short of the CDR3 end; the germline J gene provides the rest. This chain joins TRBV15 and TRBJ1-5; perhaps TRBD1 as D (5 bases). Germline CDR1 is LNHNV and CDR2 is YYDKDF (reference sequence). This CDR3 region has 14 residues. The V end lost 1 base, the J end lost 7 bases, and 11 bases lay between the germline ends. The sequenced part of the CDR3 DNA is TGTGCCACCAGCAGAGTCAGGGAGCAACAGCCC. Translation: CATSRVREQQP. The entire CDR3 reads CATSRVREQQPQHF.

Of note for this clone: The read ends 3 residues before the CDR3 terminus; that terminus is restored from the germline J gene. The rearrangement links TRBV20-1 to TRBJ2-7, with D tentatively TRBD2 (5 bases). Trimming removed 5 bases at V and 3 bases at J, with 14 bases between. The CDR3 contains 13 residues. CDR1 is DFQATT and CDR2 is SNEGSKA in the germline V gene (reference sequence). Partial CDR3 DNA: TGCAGTGCTTATGGAGTTGAGGGCTACGAG. Translating gives CSAYGVEGYE. The complete CDR3 sequence is CSAYGVEGYEQYF.

Details on this clone: With the read ending 3 residues before the CDR3 end, the germline J gene is used to fill in that end. The chain carries TRBV7-9 and TRBJ2-2; D is possibly TRBD2 (6 bases). The CDR3 extends over 14 amino acids. V lost 11 bases and J lost 0, with 13 bases in between. Germline values: CDR1 SEHNR, CDR2 FQNEAQ (reference sequence). This CDR3 reads CALGGRTNTGELFF. CDR3 DNA (partial): TGTGCCCTCGGGGGACGGACGAACACCGGGGAG. Together with reference TRBV7-9 and TRBJ2-2, the CDR3 gives the full variable domain: DTGVSQNPRHKITKRGQNVTFRCDPISEHNRLYWYRQTLGQGPEFLTYFQNEAQLEKSRLLSDRFSAERPKGSFSTLEIQRTEQGDSAMYLCALGGRTNTGELFFGEGSRLTVL.

Of note for this clone: The read ends 3 residues before the CDR3 terminus; that terminus is restored from the germline J gene. V is TRBV10-3 and J is TRBJ1-1, with D tentatively TRBD1 (5 bases). The CDR3 is 13 amino acids. Germline V gene data show CDR1 as ENHRY and CDR2 as SYGVKD. V was cut by 6 bases and J by 4 bases, with 12 bases left in between. The sequenced CDR3 bases are TGTGCCATCAGGGGCGACAGTACCACTGAA. Its protein is CAIRGDSTTE. The whole CDR3 is CAIRGDSTTEAFF.

As for this clone: The observed sequence ends 3 residues before the CDR3 terminus, with the missing tail filled in from the germline J gene. The chain employs TRBV2 and TRBJ1-1, with TRBD1 as a possible D gene (6 bases). The ends were cut back, 2 bases at V and 2 bases at J, with 9 bases in the middle. The CDR3 extends over 14 amino acids. CDR1 is SNHLY, CDR2 FYNNEI, per germline. CDR3 DNA, as far as it was read: TGTGCCAGCAGTGAAAGGGGGGGCAACACTGAA. Amino acids: CASSERGGNTE. The entire CDR3 is CASSERGGNTEAFF.

Regarding this clone: The CDR3 end lies 3 residues beyond the end of the read and is filled in from the germline J gene. The chain combines TRBV7-8 with TRBJ2-7; D is unresolved. V lost 2 bases and J lost 4, with 9 bases in between. This CDR3 spans 13 amino acids. Germline lookup yields CDR1 SGHVS and CDR2 FQNEAQ. The CDR3 reads CASSLFPVYEQYF. CDR3 bases read: TGTGCCAGCAGCTTATTTCCGGTGTACGAG.

Remarks on this clone: The DNA ends 3 residues before the CDR3 does, and the rest of the CDR3 is filled in from the germline J gene. The chain couples TRBV10-3 to TRBJ2-5, with a tentative D call TRBD1 (5 bases). The CDR3 has 15 residues. Trimming cost V 2 bases and J 0 bases, with 10 bases left between them. Per germline, CDR1 ENHRY and CDR2 SYGVKD. CDR3 DNA, as far as it was read: TGTGCCATCAGTGAGGACAGACTTTACCAAGAGACC. Protein: CAISEDRLYQET. The entire CDR3 sequence reads CAISEDRLYQETQYF.

Comment on this clone: The sequenced fragment ends 3 residues before the CDR3 boundary, so the rest is inferred from the germline J gene. The genes are TRBV5-5 and TRBJ2-1; TRBD2 matches at 8 bases. The CDR3 has 15 amino acids. The V segment lost 3 bases and the J segment 9 bases; nucleotides outside the gene matches: 11. CDR1 SGHKS and CDR2 YYEKEE come from the germline V gene (reference sequence). Incomplete CDR3 DNA: TGTGCCAGCAGCTCGCAGAGCTACGGGGGGGCTGAG. This gives the protein CASSSQSYGGAE. From start to end, the CDR3 is CASSSQSYGGAEQFF.

Remarks on this clone: From the germline J gene comes the end of the CDR3, since the read stops 3 residues before it. The genes are TRBV10-3 and TRBJ2-7; the D gene is possibly TRBD2 (7 bases). The CDR3 loop spans 16 amino acids. With 6 bases removed from V and 6 bases from J, the gap between germline ends came to 24 bases. Germline V lookup: CDR1 ENHRY, CDR2 SYGVKD. The CDR3 is CAISRWGGATTGEQYF. CDR3 bases read: TGTGCCATCAGCCGCTGGGGGGGGGCGACAACTGGCGAG.

With regard to this clone: The sequenced fragment ends 3 residues before the CDR3 boundary, so the rest is inferred from the germline J gene. V usage is TRBV5-1 and J usage is TRBJ1-5, with TRBD1 matching over 8 bases. The junction had 5 bases not matched to a gene; V was cut back by 4 bases and J by 2 bases. The germline CDR1 and CDR2 sequences are SGHRS and YFSETQ. The CDR3 runs 15 residues. The CDR3 spells CASSQTGAGNQPQHF. The CDR3 DNA, read in part, is TGCGCCAGCAGCCAGACAGGGGCTGGCAATCAGCCC.

This clone is called medium-sized based on its frequency. The read gets to within 3 residues of the CDR3 end, and the germline J gene fills in the rest. The chain uses TRBV7-3 and TRBJ2-2, with 8 positions matching TRBD1. The J segment lost 5 bases and the V segment lost 2 bases, leaving 4 bases of the junction unmatched. Germline V CDR1 and CDR2: SGHTA, FQGTGA. CDR3 size: 15 residues. The DNA read from the CDR3 is TGTGCCAGCAGCTTAGCAGGGGGCGGTACCGGGGAG. Translated, it gives CASSLAGGGTGE. The entire CDR3 protein is CASSLAGGGTGELFF.

Regarding this clone: The DNA ends 3 residues before the CDR3 does, and the rest of the CDR3 is filled in from the germline J gene. The chain carries TRBV19 and TRBJ2-7, with 9 positions matching TRBD2. The V gene's germline CDR1 is LNHDA and CDR2 SQIVND (reference sequence). With 4 bases clipped from V and 3 bases from J, the junction kept 4 bases outside the gene matches. The CDR3 covers 14 residues. Incomplete CDR3 DNA: TGTGCCAGTAGTAAAGGACTAGCGTACTACGAG. It translates to CASSKGLAYYE. The full CDR3 protein reads CASSKGLAYYEQYF.

As for this clone: The sequence runs out 3 residues before the end of the CDR3; the remainder is reconstructed from the germline J gene. The gene calls are TRBV2 and TRBJ2-1; tentatively, D is TRBD1 (5 bases). The V gene's germline CDR1 is SNHLY and CDR2 FYNNEI. The CDR3 has 13 amino acids. The V gene lost 7 bases and the J gene lost 9 bases, with 16 bases spanning the gap. CDR3 DNA, as far as it was read: TGTGCCAGCACCCCGACAGAAACGGGTGAG. Translated, it gives CASTPTETGE. The entire CDR3 is CASTPTETGEQFF.

Comment on this clone: The read falls 3 residues short of the CDR3 end, and the missing part is taken from the germline J gene. This sample includes further DNA sequences coding for the same CDR3. This chain links TRBV7-2 with TRBJ1-3; TRBD1 might be the D (6 bases). The V end was cut by 1 base, the J end by 7 bases, with 8 bases between. CDR1 is SGHTA and CDR2 is FQGNSA in the germline V gene. The CDR3 covers 13 residues. The sequenced CDR3 bases are TGTGCCAGCAGCTTAGACAGGGACAACACC. This sequence encodes CASSLDRDNT. The full CDR3 is CASSLDRDNTIYF.

In the case of this clone: The read gets to within 3 residues of the CDR3 end, and the germline J gene fills in the rest. The chain uses TRBV7-6 and TRBJ1-5; D might be TRBD1 (5 bases). Germline CDR1 is SGHVS and CDR2 is FNYEAQ. This CDR3 spans 15 amino acids. V gave up 5 bases and J gave up 4 bases, with 15 bases separating them. The CDR3 reads CASSPDEGFNQPQHF. Partial CDR3 DNA: TGTGCCAGCAGCCCGGATGAGGGGTTTAATCAGCCC.

A remark on this clone: The missing CDR3 end, 3 residues past where the read stops, is filled in from the germline J gene. The rearrangement uses TRBV7-8 and TRBJ1-2; D gene uncertain. V was cut by 5 bases and J by 5 bases, with 12 bases left in between. The CDR3 sequence is 13 residues long. In germline, CDR1 is SGHVS, CDR2 FQNEAQ. CDR3 sequence: CASSLSGRYGYTF. CDR3 DNA (partial): TGTGCCAGCAGCCTGAGTGGTCGGTATGGC.

About this clone: The sequence runs out 3 residues before the end of the CDR3; the remainder is reconstructed from the germline J gene. J is TRBJ1-4 and V is TRBV5-4; 12 bases are a match to TRBD1. Looked up from germline, CDR1 is SGHNT and CDR2 is YYREEE (reference sequence). V lost 4 bases, J lost 6 bases, and 1 base stayed unmatched. CDR3 size: 14 residues. CDR3 bases read: TGTGCCAGCAGCGGGACAGGGGGCCATGAAAAA. Its protein is CASSGTGGHEK. The complete CDR3 reads CASSGTGGHEKLFF. The whole variable domain, remainder taken from reference TRBV5-4 and TRBJ1-4, is ETGVTQSPTHLIKTRGQQVTLRCSSQSGHNTVSWYQQALGQGPQFIFQYYREEENGRGNFPPRFSGLQFPNYSSELNVNALELDDSALYLCASSGTGGHEKLFFGSGTQLSVL.

With regard to this clone: Coverage ceases 3 residues before the CDR3 finishes, and the germline J gene fills in the end. This chain joins TRBV7-2 and TRBJ1-2; TRBD1 might be the D (5 bases). The CDR3 totals 15 residues. From germline, CDR1 is SGHTA and CDR2 FQGNSA. CDR3 residues: CASSLVPGGHYDYTF. The sequenced part of the CDR3 DNA is TGTGCCAGCAGCTTAGTTCCGGGAGGACACTACGAC.